This TCR beta chain was observed in a study of cytomegalovirus exposure and HLA in healthy donors. Study outcomes and limitations: In a later analysis, parvovirus B19, influenza, CMV and Epstein-Barr virus appeared linked to several top co-occurrence clusters. Later, TCR association rates were found to vary by HLA locus, highest for DRB1 and lowest for HLA-C.

Nominal health characterized the donors when sampled, though unrecorded immune exposures were likely. A remark on this clone: The antigen is not known.

PCR involved 60 Vbeta and 13 Jbeta primers. TCRdb's copy holds only in-frame clones and misses some; the assay was immunoSEQ multiplex PCR. The sample consists of 150,000 to 200,000 clones, about three quarters of them appearing once. The V and J ends lost 8 bases and 2 bases respectively, with 6 bases between them. Germline V gives CDR1 LGHNT, CDR2 FRNRAP. The CDR3 is 11 amino acids. The chain recombines TRBV12-5 with TRBJ2-5; D perhaps matches TRBD2 (5 bases). The TCR was taken from a woman between 40 and 55 years old in good health and CMV-seronegative. The specimen was PBMCs. The CDR3 loop is CASRDQETQYF. In DNA form, the CDR3 reads TGTGCTAGTCGGGATCAAGAGACCCAGTACTTC.